This T cell receptor beta chain was sequenced in a study of cytomegalovirus exposure and HLA in healthy donors. Study-level points and caveats: A later analysis found common viral pathogens apparently linked to several of the most significant clusters. Both high specificity and high sensitivity reportedly marked the classifier's diagnosis of cytomegalovirus status.

This clone has just a few counts. The antigen is unknown. Both 60 Vbeta primers and 13 Jbeta primers went into the PCR. In the authors' workflow: As a later analysis found, there were 70 million to 80 million unique TCR beta chains, of which roughly 11 million were shared. Profiled with immunoSEQ multiplex PCR; TCRdb holds only in-frame clones, not every one. V, J and clone size were drawn from that table, and D and trimming were deduced from the DNA. Counted here are around 30,000 clones, roughly two fifths occurring once; the ten biggest clones make up 2%. The CDR3 loop spans 14 amino acids. After removal of 6 bases from V and 9 bases from J, the junction contained 9 bases not matched to a gene. Per the germline V gene, CDR1 is SGDLS and CDR2 is YYNGEE.

The TCR was taken from a woman aged 45-65 years in good health and CMV-seronegative. The sequencing sample was made of PBMCs. J is TRBJ2-2 and V is TRBV9; 9 bases line up with TRBD2. The CDR3 region is CASNQGLAGRELFF. CDR3 in DNA: TGTGCCAGCAACCAGGGACTAGCTGGCCGGGAGCTGTTTTTT.